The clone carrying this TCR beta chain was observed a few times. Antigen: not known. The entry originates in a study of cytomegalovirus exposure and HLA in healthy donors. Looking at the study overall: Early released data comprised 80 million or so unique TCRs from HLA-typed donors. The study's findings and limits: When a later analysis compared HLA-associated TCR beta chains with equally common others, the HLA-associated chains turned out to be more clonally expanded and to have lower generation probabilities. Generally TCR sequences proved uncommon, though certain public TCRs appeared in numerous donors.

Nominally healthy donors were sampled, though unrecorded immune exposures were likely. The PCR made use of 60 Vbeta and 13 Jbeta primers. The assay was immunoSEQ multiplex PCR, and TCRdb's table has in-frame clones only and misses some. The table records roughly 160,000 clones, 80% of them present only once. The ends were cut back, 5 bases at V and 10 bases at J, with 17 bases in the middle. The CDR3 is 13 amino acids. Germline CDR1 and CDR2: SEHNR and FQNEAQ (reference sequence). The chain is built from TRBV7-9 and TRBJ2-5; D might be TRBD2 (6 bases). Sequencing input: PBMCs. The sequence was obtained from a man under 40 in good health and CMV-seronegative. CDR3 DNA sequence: TGTGCCAGCAGCCCTGACGGGAGTCGTGTCCAGTACTTC. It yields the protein CASSPDGSRVQYF.